The rows below give T cell receptor beta chains drawn from one sample of a study of blood T cells in healthy people across ages. Using its own MiXCR run on the 5' RACE reads, TCRdb lists one record per CDR3 protein. This table holds over a million distinct CDR3 sequences, roughly 24% found once. The data were also submitted as part of a second study, on T cells of mothers and their children.

What was sequenced was blood. These receptors were collected from a girl under 10 years old in good health. CDR3s include the opening cysteine and the closing phenylalanine or tryptophan. A D gene is named only where the DNA matches it firmly. Not every row has a clone size; where given, it reads once, few, many or a size class.

D,V,J,size,CDR3,DNA
.,TRBV29-1,TRBJ2-3,few,CSVGGRATDTQYF,TGCAGCGTTGGGGGCAGGGCTACAGATACGCAGTATTTT
TRBD2,TRBV27,TRBJ2-3,.,CASSLNGRFTDTQYF,TGTGCCAGCAGTTTAAACGGGAGGTTTACAGATACGCAGTATTTT
.,TRBV2,TRBJ1-2,.,CASSAQIGYTF,TGTGCCAGCAGCGCTCAAATTGGCTACACCTTC
.,TRBV7-6,TRBJ1-6,.,CASSLGSGRDSPLHF,TGTGCCAGCAGCTTAGGGAGCGGCCGGGATTCACCCCTCCACTTT
.,TRBV29-1,TRBJ1-1,few,CSVIQGNTEAFF,TGCAGCGTGATACAGGGGAACACTGAAGCTTTCTTT
.,TRBV10-3,TRBJ2-7,few,CAISGRGSSYEQYF,TGTGCCATCAGCGGCAGGGGATCAAGCTACGAGCAGTACTTC
.,TRBV7-9,TRBJ2-1,.,CASSLVVSAYNEQFF,TGTGCCAGCAGCTTAGTGGTGAGCGCCTACAATGAGCAGTTCTTC
.,TRBV6-6,TRBJ2-6,few,CASRRLTGANVLTF,TGTGCCAGCAGGCGGCTCACAGGGGCCAACGTCCTGACTTTC
TRBD2,TRBV20-1,TRBJ2-3,.,CSAPGGGWTDTQYF,TGCAGTGCCCCCGGCGGGGGATGGACAGATACGCAGTATTTT
TRBD1,TRBV29-1,TRBJ2-7,few,CSAIAGTGNHEQYF,TGCAGCGCTATTGCCGGGACAGGGAACCACGAGCAGTACTTC
.,TRBV19,TRBJ2-1,.,CASSMLLADEQFF,TGTGCCAGTAGTATGCTACTAGCCGATGAGCAGTTCTTC
.,TRBV21-1,TRBJ1-5,few,CASRSDRVDQPQHF,TGTGCCAGCAGATCGGACAGGGTAGACCAGCCCCAGCATTTT
TRBD1,TRBV28,TRBJ2-4,.,CASRTGVLGIQYF,TGTGCCAGCAGGACAGGGGTCCTGGGCATTCAGTACTTC
TRBD1,TRBV2,TRBJ2-1,once,CASIVSGTGNYNEQFF,TGTGCCAGCATCGTATCCGGGACAGGGAACTACAATGAGCAGTTCTTC
TRBD1,TRBV6-5,TRBJ2-7,few,CASCPTGGYEQYF,TGTGCCAGCTGTCCGACAGGGGGTTACGAGCAGTACTTC
.,TRBV19,TRBJ1-1,.,CASRLSGNTEAFF,TGTGCCAGTCGCCTTTCCGGGAACACTGAAGCTTTCTTT
.,TRBV25-1,TRBJ1-5,.,CASSEFGENQPQHF,TGTGCCAGCAGTGAATTTGGGGAAAATCAGCCCCAGCATTTT
TRBD2,TRBV11-2,TRBJ2-5,few,CASSPHPGTSGRERETQYF,TGTGCCAGCAGCCCCCATCCCGGGACTAGCGGGAGGGAGAGAGAGACCCAGTACTTC
.,TRBV3-1,TRBJ2-1,few,CASSQLKGLPGEGEQFF,TGTGCCAGCAGCCAATTAAAGGGTCTCCCAGGGGAAGGGGAGCAGTTCTTC
.,TRBV6-1,TRBJ2-7,.,CASSDTAPLLYEQYF,TGTGCCAGCAGTGATACGGCTCCACTCTTGTACGAGCAGTACTTC
.,TRBV10-3,TRBJ1-4,.,CAISETRGEKLFF,TGTGCCATCAGTGAGACCCGGGGGGAAAAACTGTTTTTT
TRBD2,TRBV7-3,TRBJ2-1,few,CASSLRSGGHNEQFF,TGTGCCAGCAGCTTACGTAGCGGGGGACACAATGAGCAGTTCTTC
TRBD1,TRBV28,TRBJ2-7,few,CASGQGEQYF,TGTGCCAGCGGACAGGGCGAGCAGTACTTC
.,TRBV29-1,TRBJ2-7,.,CSVDEGSYEQYF,TGCAGCGTTGATGAGGGCTCCTACGAGCAGTACTTC
.,TRBV12-3/TRBV12-4,TRBJ2-3,.,CASSFGSMNPSTDTQYF,TGTGCCAGCAGTTTCGGGTCTATGAACCCGTCCACAGATACGCAGTATTTT
.,TRBV6-5,TRBJ2-5,.,CAVSTAETQYF,TGTGCCGTTTCGACAGCAGAGACCCAGTACTTC
.,TRBV12-3/TRBV12-4,TRBJ2-3,few,CAAIRGTLSTDTQYF,TGTGCAGCGATAAGGGGGACCCTTAGCACAGATACGCAGTATTTT
.,TRBV27,TRBJ1-2,.,CASSSSWRFGYGYTF,TGTGCCAGCAGTTCCTCATGGCGGTTCGGCTATGGCTACACCTTC
.,TRBV15,TRBJ2-7,few,CATSIAGASSYEQYF,TGTGCCACCAGCATCGCGGGGGCCAGCTCCTACGAGCAGTACTTC
.,TRBV20-1,TRBJ2-1,once,CSARGSITRGDEQFF,TGCAGTGCTAGAGGCTCCATAACAAGGGGCGATGAGCAGTTCTTC
TRBD1,TRBV4-3,TRBJ2-7,.,CASSHAPGQGNYEQYF,TGCGCCAGCAGCCATGCACCGGGACAGGGTAACTACGAGCAGTACTTC
TRBD2,TRBV7-2,TRBJ2-3,.,CASSLGTSGDLQYF,TGTGCCAGCAGCTTAGGGACTAGCGGGGACTTGCAGTATTTT
TRBD2,TRBV29-1,TRBJ2-2,.,CSVGDSGGVNTGELFF,TGCAGCGTTGGGGATAGCGGGGGGGTGAACACCGGGGAGCTGTTTTTT
.,TRBV20-1,TRBJ1-1,few,CSATDVGTMSTEAFF,TGCAGTGCTACGGACGTGGGGACAATGAGCACTGAAGCTTTCTTT
TRBD1,TRBV12-3/TRBV12-4,TRBJ2-7,.,CASSLWNVPPVPGQGARVAF,TGTGCCAGCAGTTTATGGAATGTTCCACCTGTTCCGGGACAGGGGGCGCGGGTTGCCTTC